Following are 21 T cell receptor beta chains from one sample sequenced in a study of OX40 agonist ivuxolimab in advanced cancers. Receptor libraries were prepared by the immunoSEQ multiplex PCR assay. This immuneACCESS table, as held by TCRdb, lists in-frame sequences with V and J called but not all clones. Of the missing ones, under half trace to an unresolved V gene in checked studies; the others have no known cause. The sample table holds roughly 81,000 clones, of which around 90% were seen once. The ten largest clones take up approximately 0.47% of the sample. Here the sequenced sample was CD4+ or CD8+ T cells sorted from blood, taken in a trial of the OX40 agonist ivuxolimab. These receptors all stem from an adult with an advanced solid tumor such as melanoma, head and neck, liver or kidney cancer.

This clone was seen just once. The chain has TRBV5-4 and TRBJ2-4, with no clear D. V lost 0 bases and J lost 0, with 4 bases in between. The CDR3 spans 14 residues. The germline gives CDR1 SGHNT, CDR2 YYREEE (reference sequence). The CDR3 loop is CASSLGGAKNIQYF. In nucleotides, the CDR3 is TGTGCCAGCAGCTTGGGGGGAGCCAAAAACATTCAGTACTTC.

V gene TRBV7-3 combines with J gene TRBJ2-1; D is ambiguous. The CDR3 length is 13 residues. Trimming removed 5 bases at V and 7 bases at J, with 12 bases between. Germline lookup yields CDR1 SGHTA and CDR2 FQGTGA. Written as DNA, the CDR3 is TGTGCCAGCAGCCAGGCCCTGAGGAATGAGCAGTTCTTC. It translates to CASSQALRNEQFF. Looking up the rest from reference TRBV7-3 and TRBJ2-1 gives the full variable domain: GAGVSQTPSNKVTEKGKYVELRCDPISGHTALYWYRQSLGQGPEFLIYFQGTGAADDSGLPNDRFFAVRPEGSVSTLKIQRTERGDSAVYLCASSQALRNEQFFGPGTRLTVL.

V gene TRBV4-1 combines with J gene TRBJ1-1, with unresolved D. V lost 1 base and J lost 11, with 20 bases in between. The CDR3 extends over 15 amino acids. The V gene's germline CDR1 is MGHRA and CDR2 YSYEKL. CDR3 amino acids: CASSQGKAGGFGAFF. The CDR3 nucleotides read TGCGCCAGCAGCCAAGGGAAGGCAGGTGGCTTTGGGGCTTTCTTT.

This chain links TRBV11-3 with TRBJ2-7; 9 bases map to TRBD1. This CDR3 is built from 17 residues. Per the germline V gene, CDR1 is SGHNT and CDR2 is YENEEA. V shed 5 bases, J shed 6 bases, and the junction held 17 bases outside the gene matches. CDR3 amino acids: CASSAGTGIGLDSEQYF. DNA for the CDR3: TGTGCCAGCAGCGCCGGGACAGGGATCGGCCTGGACAGCGAGCAGTACTTC. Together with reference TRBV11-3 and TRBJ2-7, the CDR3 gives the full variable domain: EAGVVQSPRYKIIEKKQPVAFWCNPISGHNTLYWYLQNLGQGPELLIRYENEEAVDDSQLPKDRFSAERLKGVDSTLKIQPAELGDSAVYLCASSAGTGIGLDSEQYFGPGTRLTVT.

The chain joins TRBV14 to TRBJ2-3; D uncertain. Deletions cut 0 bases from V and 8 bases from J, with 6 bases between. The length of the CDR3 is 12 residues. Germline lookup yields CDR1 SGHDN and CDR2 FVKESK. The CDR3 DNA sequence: TGTGCCAGCAGCCAAGAAATGGCTACGCAGTATTTT. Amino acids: CASSQEMATQYF.

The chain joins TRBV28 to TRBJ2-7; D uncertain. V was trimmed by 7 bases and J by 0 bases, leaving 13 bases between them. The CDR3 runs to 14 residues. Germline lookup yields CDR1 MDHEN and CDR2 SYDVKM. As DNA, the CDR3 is TGTGCCAGCAACACCAGGATACTCTCCTACGAGCAGTACTTC. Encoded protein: CASNTRILSYEQYF.

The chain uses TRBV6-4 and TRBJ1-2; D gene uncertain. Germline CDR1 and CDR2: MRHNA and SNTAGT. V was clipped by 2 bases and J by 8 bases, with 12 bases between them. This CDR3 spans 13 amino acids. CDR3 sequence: CASSDTGVEGYTF. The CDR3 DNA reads TGTGCCAGCAGTGACACCGGAGTGGAGGGCTACACCTTC.

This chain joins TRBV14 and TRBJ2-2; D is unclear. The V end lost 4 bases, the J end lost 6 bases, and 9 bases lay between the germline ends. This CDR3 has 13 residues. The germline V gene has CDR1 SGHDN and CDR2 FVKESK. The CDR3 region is CASSRGVAGELFF. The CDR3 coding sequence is TGTGCCAGCAGCCGAGGAGTCGCCGGGGAGCTGTTTTTT.

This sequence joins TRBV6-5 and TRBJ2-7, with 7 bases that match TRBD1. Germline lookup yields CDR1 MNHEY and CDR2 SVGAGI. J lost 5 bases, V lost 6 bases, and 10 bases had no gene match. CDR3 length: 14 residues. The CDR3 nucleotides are TGTGCCAGCAGGTCGGCGACAGGGTCGGACGAGCAGTACTTC. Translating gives CASRSATGSDEQYF.

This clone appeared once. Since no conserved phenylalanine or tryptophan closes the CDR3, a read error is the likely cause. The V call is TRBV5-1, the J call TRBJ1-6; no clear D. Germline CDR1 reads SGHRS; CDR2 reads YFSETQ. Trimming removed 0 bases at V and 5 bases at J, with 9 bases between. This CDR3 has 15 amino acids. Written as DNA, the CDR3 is TGCGCCAGCAGCTTGGAGGGAGGTAATAATTCACCCCTCCACCTT. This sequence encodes CASSLEGGNNSPLHL.

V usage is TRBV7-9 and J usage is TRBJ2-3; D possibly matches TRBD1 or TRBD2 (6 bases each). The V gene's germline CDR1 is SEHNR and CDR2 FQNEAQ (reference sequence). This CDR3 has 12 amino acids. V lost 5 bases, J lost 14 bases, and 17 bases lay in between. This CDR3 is CASSPIYEGGYF. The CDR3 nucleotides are TGTGCCAGCAGCCCCATTTATGAGGGGGGGTATTTT.

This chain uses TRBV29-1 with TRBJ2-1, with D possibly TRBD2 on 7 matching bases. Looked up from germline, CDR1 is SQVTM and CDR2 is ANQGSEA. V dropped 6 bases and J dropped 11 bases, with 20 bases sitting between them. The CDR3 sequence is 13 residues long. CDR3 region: CSVYTSGGGKQFF. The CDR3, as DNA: TGCAGCGTATATACTAGTGGGGGGGGCAAGCAGTTCTTC.

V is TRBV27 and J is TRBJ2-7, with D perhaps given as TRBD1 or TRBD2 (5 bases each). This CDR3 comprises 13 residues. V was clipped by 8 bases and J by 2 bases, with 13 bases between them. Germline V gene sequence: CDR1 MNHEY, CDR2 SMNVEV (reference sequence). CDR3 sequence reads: CASGKLGAYEQYF. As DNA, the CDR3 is TGTGCCAGCGGAAAACTAGGGGCCTACGAGCAGTACTTC.

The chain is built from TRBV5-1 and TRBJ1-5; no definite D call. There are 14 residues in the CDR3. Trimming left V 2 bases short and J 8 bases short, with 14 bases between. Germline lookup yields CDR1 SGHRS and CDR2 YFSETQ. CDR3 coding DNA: TGCGCCAGCAGCTTTAATCTGGGTGGGGAGCCCCAGCATTTT. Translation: CASSFNLGGEPQHF. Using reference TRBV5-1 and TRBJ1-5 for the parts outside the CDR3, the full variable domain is KAGVTQTPRYLIKTRGQQVTLSCSPISGHRSVSWYQQTPGQGLQFLFEYFSETQRNKGNFPGRFSGRQFSNSRSEMNVSTLELGDSALYLCASSFNLGGEPQHFGDGTRLSIL.

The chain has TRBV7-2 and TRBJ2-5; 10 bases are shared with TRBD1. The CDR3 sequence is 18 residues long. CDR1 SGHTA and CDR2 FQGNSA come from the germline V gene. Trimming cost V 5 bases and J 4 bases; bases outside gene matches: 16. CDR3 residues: CASSPSGRDRGHVETQYF. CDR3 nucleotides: TGTGCCAGCAGCCCCTCGGGTCGAGACAGGGGGCACGTAGAGACCCAGTACTTC.

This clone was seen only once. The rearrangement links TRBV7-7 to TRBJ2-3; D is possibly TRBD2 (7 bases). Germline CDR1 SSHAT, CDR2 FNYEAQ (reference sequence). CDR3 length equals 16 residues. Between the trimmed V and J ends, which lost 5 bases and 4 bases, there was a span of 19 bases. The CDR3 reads CASSETSGGASDTQYF. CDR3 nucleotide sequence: TGTGCCAGCAGCGAGACTAGTGGGGGGGCGTCAGATACGCAGTATTTT.

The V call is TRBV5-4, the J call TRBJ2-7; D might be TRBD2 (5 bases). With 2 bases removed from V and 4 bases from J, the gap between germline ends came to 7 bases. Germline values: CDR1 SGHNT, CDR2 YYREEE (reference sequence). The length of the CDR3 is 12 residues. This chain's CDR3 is CASSFPGYEQYF. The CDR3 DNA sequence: TGTGCCAGCAGCTTCCCGGGATACGAGCAGTACTTC.

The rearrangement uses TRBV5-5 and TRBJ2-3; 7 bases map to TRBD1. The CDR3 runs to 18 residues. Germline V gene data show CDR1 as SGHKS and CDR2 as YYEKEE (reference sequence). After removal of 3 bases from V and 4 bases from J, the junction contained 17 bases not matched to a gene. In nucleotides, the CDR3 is TGTGCCAGCAGCTATAGCACAACCCGGGACAGAAGATCAGATACGCAGTATTTT. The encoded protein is CASSYSTTRDRRSDTQYF.

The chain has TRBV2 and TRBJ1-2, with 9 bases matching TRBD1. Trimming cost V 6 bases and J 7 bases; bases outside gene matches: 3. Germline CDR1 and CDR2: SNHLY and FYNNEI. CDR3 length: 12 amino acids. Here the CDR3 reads CASRDRGGGYTF. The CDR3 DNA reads TGTGCCAGCAGGGACAGGGGAGGTGGCTACACCTTC.

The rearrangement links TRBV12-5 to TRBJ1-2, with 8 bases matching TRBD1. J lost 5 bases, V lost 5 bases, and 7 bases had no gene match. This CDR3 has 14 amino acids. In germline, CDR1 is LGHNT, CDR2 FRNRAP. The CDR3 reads CASGPDRARYGYTF. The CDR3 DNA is TGTGCTAGTGGTCCGGACAGGGCCAGGTATGGCTACACCTTC. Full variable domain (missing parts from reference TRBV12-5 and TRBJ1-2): DARVTQTPRHKVTEMGQEVTMRCQPILGHNTVFWYRQTMMQGLELLAYFRNRAPLDDSGMPKDRFSAEMPDATLATLKIQPSEPRDSAVYFCASGPDRARYGYTFGSGTRLTVV.

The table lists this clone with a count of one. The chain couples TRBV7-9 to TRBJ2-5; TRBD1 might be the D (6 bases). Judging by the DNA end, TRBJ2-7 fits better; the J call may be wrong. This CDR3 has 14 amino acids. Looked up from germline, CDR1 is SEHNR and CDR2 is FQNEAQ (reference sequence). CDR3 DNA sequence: TGTGCCAGCAGCTCCCAAGGACAGATCTACGAGCAGTACTTC. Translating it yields CASSSQGQIYEQYF.